This T cell receptor (beta chain) is from a study of early T cells in non-severe SARS-CoV-2 infection. Study conclusions and caveats: Missing private and CD4 specificities, VDJdb matching favored anti-spike CD8 responses.

Per germline, CDR1 PRHDT and CDR2 FYEKMQ (reference sequence). J lost 4 bases, V lost 1 base, and 8 bases had no gene match. CDR3 length: 16 amino acids. This clonotype appeared many times. Its antigen is not known. TCRdb reprocessed the 5' RACE reads with MiXCR, giving one entry per CDR3 protein. Among around 50,000 distinct CDR3 sequences, roughly 6.8% were seen once, and the ten largest hold 3.9%. The sample was whole blood. The V and J genes are TRBV13 and TRBJ1-2, with 8 bases that match TRBD1. The sequence was collected from an adult who was a healthcare worker with PCR-confirmed SARS-CoV-2 infection or an uninfected control (not recorded which). The CDR3 protein is CASSLVLEDRVYGYTF. Written as DNA, the CDR3 is TGTGCCAGCAGCTTAGTGTTGGAGGACAGGGTCTATGGCTACACCTTC.